This TCR beta chain was documented in a study of cytomegalovirus exposure and HLA in healthy donors. The germline V and J ends were trimmed by 4 bases and 0 bases, with 6 bases remaining between them. This CDR3 spans 13 amino acids. CDR1 is MNHNS, CDR2 SASEGT, per germline. Both 60 Vbeta primers and 13 Jbeta primers went into the PCR. Measured with immunoSEQ multiplex PCR; TCRdb has only the in-frame clones, and not every one. Among about 190,000 clones listed, approximately 86% were seen once. The sequenced sample was PBMCs. This sequence originates from a boy younger than 10 in good health and CMV-seronegative. The V and J genes are TRBV6-1 and TRBJ1-1; no reliable D call. The CDR3 DNA reads TGTGCCAGCAGTGTACAAATGAACACTGAAGCTTTCTTT. Encoded protein: CASSVQMNTEAFF.